These 14 T cell receptor beta chains originate from one sample sequenced in a study of response to subunit inactivated influenza vaccine. Each CDR3 protein gets one entry after TCRdb re-called the RT-PCR reads with MiXCR. Here the sample spans roughly 500,000 distinct CDR3 sequences, 16% being singletons. The source material was CD4+ T cells sorted from PBMCs, sampled roughly 24 months after vaccination. These receptor sequences come from a man between 50 and 75 years old who received an inactivated influenza vaccine.

The genes are TRBV4-2 and TRBJ1-2; D is undetermined. Per germline, CDR1 LGHNA and CDR2 YNFKEQ. Trimming removed 0 bases at V and 4 bases at J, with 12 bases between. There are 15 residues in the CDR3. The CDR3 nucleotides read TGTGCCAGCAGCCAAGATGTCGCGGGTACCTATGGCTACACCTTC. It yields the protein CASSQDVAGTYGYTF.

This clonotype was detected only a few times. The DNA for the CDR3 is TGTGCCAGCAGCCAAGACGGGGATAGTAGGGTCAATGAGCAGTTCTTC. Protein sequence: CASSQDGDSRVNEQFF. The chain has TRBV3-1 and TRBJ2-1; D is perhaps TRBD2 (5 bases). Trimming shortened V by 0 bases and J by 6 bases, and 15 bases separated the two germline ends. In germline, CDR1 is LGHDT, CDR2 YNNKEL (reference sequence). The CDR3 covers 16 residues.

This clonotype was found a few times. The chain's CDR3 is CASSKRTGNTGELFF. As DNA, the CDR3 is TGCGCCAGCAGCAAAAGGACAGGAAACACCGGGGAGCTGTTTTTT. The chain carries TRBV5-1 and TRBJ2-2; 7 bases agree with TRBD1. Per the germline V gene, CDR1 is SGHRS and CDR2 is YFSETQ. The CDR3 runs 15 residues. After removal of 4 bases from V and 2 bases from J, the junction contained 5 bases not matched to a gene.

This chain joins TRBV25-1 and TRBJ1-4; no clear D. Germline CDR1 MGHDK, CDR2 SYGVNS. The ends were cut back, 3 bases at V and 8 bases at J, with 19 bases in the middle. The CDR3 sequence is 16 residues long. The CDR3 sequence is CASSDIGLGPGEKLFF. As DNA, the CDR3 is TGTGCCAGCAGTGATATTGGACTTGGCCCGGGGGAAAAACTGTTTTTT.

The genes are TRBV20-1 and TRBJ2-3, with TRBD2 matching over 11 bases. The CDR3 contains 16 residues. Germline V gene data show CDR1 as DFQATT and CDR2 as SNEGSKA (reference sequence). V dropped 3 bases and J dropped 4; count of bases not matched to a gene: 9. CDR3 bases: TGCAGTGCTAGGGCGCTAGCGGGGGGAATGGCAGATACGCAGTATTTT. Translating it yields CSARALAGGMADTQYF.

This chain links TRBV20-1 with TRBJ1-1, with a weak D call TRBD1 (6 bases). The V end was cut by 2 bases, the J end by 1 base, with 20 bases between. Germline V lookup: CDR1 DFQATT, CDR2 SNEGSKA (reference sequence). CDR3 length: 17 residues. The CDR3 DNA reads TGCAGTGCTAGATTCCTCTCCCACACAGGGCGGAACACTGAAGCTTTCTTT. This sequence encodes CSARFLSHTGRNTEAFF.

This clonotype was seen more than once but under ten times. V gene TRBV12-3 or TRBV12-4 combines with J gene TRBJ1-5; 10 bases match TRBD1. CDR3 length: 15 amino acids. The V and J ends lost 3 bases and 3 bases, in that order; junction bases with no gene match: 2. Written as DNA, the CDR3 is TGTGCCAGCAGTTTGGACAGGGGGAACAATCAGCCCCAGCATTTT. Translation gives CASSLDRGNNQPQHF.

This chain uses TRBV7-9 with TRBJ2-3; unclear D gene. Trimming cost V 0 bases and J 7 bases, with 8 bases left between them. The CDR3 loop spans 13 amino acids. The V gene's germline CDR1 is SEHNR and CDR2 FQNEAQ (reference sequence). CDR3: CASSLAGQNTQYF. CDR3 nucleotide sequence: TGTGCCAGCAGCTTAGCGGGCCAGAATACGCAGTATTTT.

This clonotype showed up many times. The chain has TRBV28 and TRBJ2-2; D remains unclear. Germline V gives CDR1 MDHEN, CDR2 SYDVKM. The CDR3 consists of 14 residues. V was cut by 1 base and J by 9 bases, with 12 bases left in between. In DNA form, the CDR3 reads TGTGCCAGCAGTTTATTCGAGGACCCCCGGGAGCTGTTTTTT. It codes for CASSLFEDPRELFF.

The rearrangement joins TRBV20-1 to TRBJ1-1, with D possibly matching TRBD1 (5 bases). Trimming took 1 base from V and 5 from J, leaving 11 bases between them. The CDR3 is made up of 13 amino acids. The germline V gene encodes CDR1 DFQATT and CDR2 SNEGSKA (reference sequence). The CDR3 protein is CSARVAGRTEAFF. CDR3 nucleotides: TGCAGTGCTAGAGTTGCAGGGCGGACTGAAGCTTTCTTT.

The chain links TRBV6-2 or TRBV6-3 to TRBJ2-1; the match to TRBD2 covers 11 bases. The germline V gene encodes CDR1 MNHEY and CDR2 SVGEGT. Trimming took 5 bases from V and 6 from J; bases not matched to a gene: 12. CDR3 length equals 17 residues. The CDR3 here is CASSPWRVTSGSNEQFF. CDR3 coding DNA: TGTGCCAGCAGTCCCTGGAGGGTTACTAGCGGGAGCAATGAGCAGTTCTTC.

The V call is TRBV7-2, the J call TRBJ2-1, with 8 bases matching TRBD2. Germline V gene data show CDR1 as SGHTA and CDR2 as FQGNSA. This CDR3 spans 11 amino acids. Germline trimming cut 6 bases from V and 12 bases from J; bases unmatched to any gene: 4. The CDR3 bases are TGTGCCAGCAGAAGCGGGAGCCGGCAGTTCTTC. It yields the protein CASRSGSRQFF.

In its sample, this clonotype was seen a few times. The J gene is TRBJ1-2, the V gene TRBV24-1; D ambiguous. CDR1 and CDR2 from the germline V gene are KGHDR and SFDVKD. The CDR3 runs 11 residues. Trimming shortened V by 1 base and J by 7 bases, and 3 bases separated the two germline ends. CDR3: CATSDFSGYTF. CDR3 in DNA: TGTGCCACCAGTGATTTCAGTGGCTACACCTTC.

V usage is TRBV7-6 and J usage is TRBJ2-5; D unclear. From germline, CDR1 is SGHVS and CDR2 FNYEAQ. The length of the CDR3 is 13 residues. Trimming removed 3 bases at V and 1 base at J, with 6 bases between. The CDR3 DNA sequence: TGTGCCAGCAGCTTTAAAATCCAAGAGACCCAGTACTTC. Protein product: CASSFKIQETQYF.